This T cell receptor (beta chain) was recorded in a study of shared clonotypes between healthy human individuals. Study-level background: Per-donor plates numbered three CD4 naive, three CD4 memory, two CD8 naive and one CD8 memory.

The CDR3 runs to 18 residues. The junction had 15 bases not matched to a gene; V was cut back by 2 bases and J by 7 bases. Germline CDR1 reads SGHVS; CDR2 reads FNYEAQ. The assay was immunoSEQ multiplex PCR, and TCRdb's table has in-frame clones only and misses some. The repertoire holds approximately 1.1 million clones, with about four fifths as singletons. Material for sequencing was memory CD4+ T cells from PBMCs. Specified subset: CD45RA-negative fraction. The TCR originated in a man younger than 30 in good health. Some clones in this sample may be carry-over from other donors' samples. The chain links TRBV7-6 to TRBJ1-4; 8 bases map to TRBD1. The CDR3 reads CASSLSQGALGFSEKLFF. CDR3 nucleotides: TGTGCCAGCAGCTTATCGCAGGGGGCTTTGGGGTTTAGTGAAAAACTGTTTTTT.